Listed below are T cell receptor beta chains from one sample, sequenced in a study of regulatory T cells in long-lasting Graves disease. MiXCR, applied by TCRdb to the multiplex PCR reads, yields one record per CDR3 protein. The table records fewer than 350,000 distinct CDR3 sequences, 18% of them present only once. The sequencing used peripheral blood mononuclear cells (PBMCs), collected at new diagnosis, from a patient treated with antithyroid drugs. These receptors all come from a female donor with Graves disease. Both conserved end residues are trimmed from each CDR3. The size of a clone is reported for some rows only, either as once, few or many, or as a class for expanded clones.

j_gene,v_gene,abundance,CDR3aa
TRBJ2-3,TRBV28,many,ASTSGRTTDTQY
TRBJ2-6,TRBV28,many,ASSLNLGGKNAGANVLT
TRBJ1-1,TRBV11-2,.,ASSYRGLGNTEAF
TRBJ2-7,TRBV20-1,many,SARDQAGRYEQY
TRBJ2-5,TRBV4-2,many,ASSQDIAGGTEETQY
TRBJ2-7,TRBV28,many,ASSPSGLAGRGPYEQY
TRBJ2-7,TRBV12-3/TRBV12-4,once,ASSPQQGRHEQY
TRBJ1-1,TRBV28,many,ASSVNTEAF
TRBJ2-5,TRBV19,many,ASSISQGAKTQY
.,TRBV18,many,ASSPIAGVETQY
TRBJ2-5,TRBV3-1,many,ASSPPHRAIETQY
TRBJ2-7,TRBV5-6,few,ASSPRDWLEGPYEQY